This is a list of T cell receptor beta chains from one sample in a study of post-analysis software for immune sequencing data. TCRdb ran MiXCR on the PCR reads and lists one entry per CDR3 protein. Among 380,000 or so distinct CDR3 sequences listed, 30% to 45% were seen once. The sequenced sample was blood. The receptors come from a girl aged 5 to 17 with multiple sclerosis. Both conserved end residues are part of each CDR3. Fields, in order: J gene, V gene, clone size, D gene, CDR3 protein, CDR3 DNA. D genes are given only for firm matches. Rows give clone size only sometimes, using once, few, many, or a class for an expanded clone.

J gene: TRBJ1-2
V gene: TRBV15
clone size: -
D gene: -
CDR3 protein: CAASRDLVTGNYGYTF
CDR3 DNA: TGTGCCGCCAGCAGAGATCTCGTGACGGGGAACTATGGCTACACCTTC

J gene: TRBJ2-2
V gene: TRBV7-3
clone size: -
D gene: -
CDR3 protein: CASSWVANTGELFF
CDR3 DNA: TGTGCCAGCAGCTGGGTAGCGAACACCGGGGAGCTGTTTTTT

J gene: TRBJ2-7
V gene: TRBV4-2
clone size: -
D gene: TRBD1
CDR3 protein: CASSQAGGEYGEQYF
CDR3 DNA: TGTGCCAGCAGCCAAGCAGGGGGCGAATATGGCGAGCAGTACTTC

J gene: TRBJ2-7
V gene: TRBV30
clone size: few
D gene: -
CDR3 protein: CAWSWGHRIYEQYF
CDR3 DNA: TGTGCCTGGAGTTGGGGACACAGAATCTACGAGCAGTACTTC

J gene: TRBJ1-5
V gene: TRBV7-9
clone size: -
D gene: -
CDR3 protein: CASSFAFGAGDQPQHF
CDR3 DNA: TGTGCCAGCAGCTTTGCCTTCGGGGCGGGGGATCAGCCCCAGCATTTT

J gene: TRBJ1-2
V gene: TRBV9
clone size: few
D gene: TRBD1
CDR3 protein: CASSVERDSFFYGYTF
CDR3 DNA: TGTGCCAGCAGCGTAGAAAGGGACAGCTTTTTCTATGGCTACACCTTC

J gene: TRBJ1-3
V gene: TRBV20-1
clone size: -
D gene: -
CDR3 protein: CSARPAGNTIYF
CDR3 DNA: TGCAGTGCTAGACCCGCTGGAAACACCATATATTTT

J gene: TRBJ2-3
V gene: TRBV5-6
clone size: -
D gene: -
CDR3 protein: CASTAGSDTQYF
CDR3 DNA: TGTGCCAGCACCGCGGGCTCAGATACGCAGTATTTT

J gene: TRBJ2-7
V gene: TRBV5-1
clone size: many
D gene: TRBD1
CDR3 protein: CASSPGQGVNEQYF
CDR3 DNA: TGCGCCAGCAGCCCGGGACAGGGTGTCAACGAGCAGTACTTC

J gene: TRBJ1-1
V gene: TRBV7-9
clone size: -
D gene: -
CDR3 protein: CASFSGLNTEAFF
CDR3 DNA: TGTGCCAGCTTCAGTGGCTTGAACACTGAAGCTTTCTTT

J gene: TRBJ1-6
V gene: TRBV7-2
clone size: -
D gene: TRBD1
CDR3 protein: CASSPQGDSPLHF
CDR3 DNA: TGTGCCAGCAGCCCCCAGGGGGATTCACCCCTCCACTTT

J gene: TRBJ2-6
V gene: TRBV15
clone size: -
D gene: -
CDR3 protein: CATSSEDGIAGSGANVLTF
CDR3 DNA: TGTGCCACCAGCTCTGAGGACGGGATTGCTGGCTCTGGGGCCAACGTCCTGACTTTC

J gene: TRBJ1-2
V gene: TRBV27
clone size: -
D gene: TRBD1
CDR3 protein: CASSFRTGLANGYTF
CDR3 DNA: TGTGCCAGCAGTTTTCGGACAGGGCTAGCGAATGGCTACACCTTC

J gene: TRBJ2-2
V gene: TRBV4-3
clone size: -
D gene: -
CDR3 protein: CASSQDLIGHFNTGELFF
CDR3 DNA: TGCGCCAGCAGCCAAGATCTAATCGGACACTTCAACACCGGGGAGCTGTTTTTT

J gene: TRBJ2-5
V gene: TRBV12-3/TRBV12-4
clone size: -
D gene: TRBD1
CDR3 protein: CASSYGRGTGPQETQYF
CDR3 DNA: TGTGCCAGCAGTTATGGGCGAGGGACAGGGCCCCAAGAGACCCAGTACTTC

J gene: TRBJ1-1
V gene: TRBV29-1
clone size: few
D gene: -
CDR3 protein: CSVAGLNTEAFF
CDR3 DNA: TGCAGCGTTGCCGGGCTGAACACTGAAGCTTTCTTT

J gene: TRBJ2-3
V gene: TRBV7-3
clone size: -
D gene: TRBD2
CDR3 protein: CASSLNAQRGGDTQYF
CDR3 DNA: TGTGCCAGCAGCTTAAACGCCCAGCGGGGTGGAGATACGCAGTATTTT

J gene: TRBJ2-1
V gene: TRBV4-1
clone size: -
D gene: -
CDR3 protein: CASSPYPRGPEQFF
CDR3 DNA: TGCGCCAGCAGCCCCTATCCCCGGGGGCCGGAGCAGTTCTTC

J gene: TRBJ1-1
V gene: TRBV6-1
clone size: -
D gene: -
CDR3 protein: CASSELGLNTEAFF
CDR3 DNA: TGTGCCAGCAGTGAACTCGGGTTGAACACTGAAGCTTTCTTT

J gene: TRBJ2-5
V gene: TRBV9
clone size: -
D gene: TRBD1
CDR3 protein: CASSATGGWETQYF
CDR3 DNA: TGTGCCAGCAGCGCAACAGGGGGCTGGGAGACCCAGTACTTC

J gene: TRBJ1-1
V gene: TRBV5-1
clone size: -
D gene: -
CDR3 protein: CASSLAGVEGPLDTEAFF
CDR3 DNA: TGCGCCAGCAGCTTGGCCGGGGTAGAAGGGCCCCTTGACACTGAAGCTTTCTTT

J gene: TRBJ1-6
V gene: TRBV12-3/TRBV12-4
clone size: -
D gene: -
CDR3 protein: CASSPRQYNSPLHF
CDR3 DNA: TGTGCCAGCAGTCCCCGACAGTATAATTCACCCCTCCACTTT

J gene: TRBJ2-5
V gene: TRBV11-2
clone size: -
D gene: TRBD2
CDR3 protein: CASSLQRGETQYF
CDR3 DNA: TGTGCCAGCAGCTTACAGCGGGGGGAGACCCAGTACTTC

J gene: TRBJ2-7
V gene: TRBV5-1
clone size: -
D gene: -
CDR3 protein: CASSLLQGCYEQYF
CDR3 DNA: TGCGCCAGCAGCTTGCTACAGGGATGCTACGAGCAGTACTTC

J gene: TRBJ2-1
V gene: TRBV4-1
clone size: few
D gene: -
CDR3 protein: CASSRGHGPYNEQFF
CDR3 DNA: TGCGCCAGCAGCCGTGGACACGGGCCCTACAATGAGCAGTTCTTC

J gene: TRBJ2-7
V gene: TRBV11-2
clone size: -
D gene: TRBD2
CDR3 protein: CASSHGTSGGSSYEQYF
CDR3 DNA: TGTGCCAGCAGCCACGGGACTAGCGGGGGCAGCTCCTACGAGCAGTACTTC

J gene: TRBJ2-4
V gene: TRBV9
clone size: -
D gene: -
CDR3 protein: CASSSSGIQYF
CDR3 DNA: TGTGCCAGCAGCTCCTCGGGCATTCAGTACTTC

J gene: TRBJ2-7
V gene: TRBV4-1
clone size: many
D gene: -
CDR3 protein: CASSQEEQSFEQYF
CDR3 DNA: TGCGCCAGCAGCCAAGAAGAACAGAGCTTCGAGCAGTACTTC

J gene: TRBJ1-2
V gene: TRBV15
clone size: -
D gene: -
CDR3 protein: CATSRARALTDGYTF
CDR3 DNA: TGTGCCACCAGCAGAGCCCGGGCCTTAACGGACGGCTACACCTTC

J gene: TRBJ2-5
V gene: TRBV18
clone size: few
D gene: -
CDR3 protein: CASSPEGALETQYF
CDR3 DNA: TGTGCCAGCTCACCGGAGGGGGCTTTGGAGACCCAGTACTTC

J gene: TRBJ1-1
V gene: TRBV6-2/TRBV6-3
clone size: -
D gene: -
CDR3 protein: CASSSLHRGNTEAFF
CDR3 DNA: TGTGCCAGCAGTTCCTTACATAGGGGGAACACTGAAGCTTTCTTT

J gene: TRBJ1-1
V gene: TRBV2
clone size: -
D gene: -
CDR3 protein: CASSEATNYGNTEAFF
CDR3 DNA: TGTGCCAGCAGTGAGGCCACCAATTACGGGAACACTGAAGCTTTCTTT

J gene: TRBJ1-1
V gene: TRBV29-1
clone size: few
D gene: -
CDR3 protein: CSLGEGNTEAFF
CDR3 DNA: TGCAGCCTAGGAGAGGGGAACACTGAAGCTTTCTTT

J gene: TRBJ2-3
V gene: TRBV18
clone size: few
D gene: TRBD2
CDR3 protein: CASSPRTSGEDTQYF
CDR3 DNA: TGTGCCAGCTCACCACGGACTAGCGGGGAAGATACGCAGTATTTT

J gene: TRBJ2-7
V gene: TRBV5-1
clone size: -
D gene: TRBD1
CDR3 protein: CASSGQTGALNEQYF
CDR3 DNA: TGCGCCAGCAGCGGCCAGACAGGGGCGCTTAACGAGCAGTACTTC

J gene: TRBJ2-3
V gene: TRBV28
clone size: few
D gene: -
CDR3 protein: CASTGDTDTQYF
CDR3 DNA: TGTGCCAGCACGGGGGATACAGATACGCAGTATTTT

J gene: TRBJ1-2
V gene: TRBV2
clone size: -
D gene: -
CDR3 protein: CASSDRRETVLYGYTF
CDR3 DNA: TGTGCCAGCAGTGATAGGAGAGAGACAGTCCTCTATGGCTACACCTTC

J gene: TRBJ1-1
V gene: TRBV4-1
clone size: -
D gene: -
CDR3 protein: CASSPGRGSDTEAFF
CDR3 DNA: TGCGCCAGCAGCCCGGGGAGGGGGTCGGACACTGAAGCTTTCTTT

J gene: TRBJ2-7
V gene: TRBV28
clone size: few
D gene: TRBD1
CDR3 protein: CASSSSDRVSEQYF
CDR3 DNA: TGTGCCAGCAGTTCGTCTGACAGGGTTTCCGAGCAGTACTTC

J gene: TRBJ2-2
V gene: TRBV10-1
clone size: -
D gene: -
CDR3 protein: CASSLAPNTGELFF
CDR3 DNA: TGCGCCAGCAGCCTGGCCCCGAACACCGGGGAGCTGTTTTTT

J gene: TRBJ1-6
V gene: TRBV11-2
clone size: few
D gene: -
CDR3 protein: CASRIRRDTNSPLHF
CDR3 DNA: TGTGCCAGCAGGATTAGACGGGACACAAATTCACCCCTCCACTTT

J gene: TRBJ1-6
V gene: TRBV18
clone size: -
D gene: -
CDR3 protein: CASSPALDSPLHF
CDR3 DNA: TGTGCCAGCTCTCCGGCTCTCGATTCACCCCTCCACTTT